This is a list of T cell receptor beta chains from one sample in a study of blood T cells in healthy people across ages. TCRdb re-derived calls from the 5' RACE reads in MiXCR, one entry per CDR3 protein. The sample contains 450,000 to 700,000 distinct CDR3 sequences, 27% of which appear only once. Sequencing input: blood. These TCRs come from a woman between 65 and 79 years old in good health. The CDR3 runs from the conserved cysteine through the conserved F or W. The D gene is left open where the match is weak. Clone size is not always given. Where it is, it says once, few, many or a class for expanded clones.

D	V	size	J	DNA	CDR3
.	TRBV29-1	once	TRBJ2-7	TGCAGCGTTGTTGCCAGTCCCTACGAGCAGTACTTC	CSVVASPYEQYF
.	TRBV12-3/TRBV12-4	few	TRBJ2-3	TGTGCCAGCAGTCGGGGACTGACTGCGGGGAATACGCAGTATTTT	CASSRGLTAGNTQYF
.	TRBV7-9	few	TRBJ1-3	TGTGCCAGCAGCTTCCAGGGGTCGAGGGGAAACACCATATATTTT	CASSFQGSRGNTIYF
.	TRBV7-2	.	TRBJ2-3	TGTGCCAGCAGCTTAGCGGGGGGCAACGGTGCAGATACGCAGTATTTT	CASSLAGGNGADTQYF
.	TRBV7-8	.	TRBJ1-2	TGTGCCAGCAGCTTATATCGGGGTTATGGCTACACCTTC	CASSLYRGYGYTF
.	TRBV20-1	few	TRBJ1-4	TGCAGTGCTACGGGTTATGATGAAAAACTGTTTTTT	CSATGYDEKLFF
.	TRBV10-3	few	TRBJ1-5	TGTGCCATCAGTGAGTTGAGCAATCAGCCCCAGCATTTT	CAISELSNQPQHF
.	TRBV20-1	.	TRBJ2-3	TGCAGTGCGGTGGGCCACACAGATACGCAGTATTTT	CSAVGHTDTQYF
.	TRBV6-2/TRBV6-3	.	TRBJ2-3	TGTGCCAGCACAAAACCGGAGGTAGATACGCAGTATTTT	CASTKPEVDTQYF
TRBD2	TRBV6-2/TRBV6-3	few	TRBJ2-1	TGTGCCAGCAGCCCGGCGAGCGGGGGGCTCAATGAGCAGTTCTTC	CASSPASGGLNEQFF
.	TRBV10-3	few	TRBJ2-7	TGTGCCATCAGTGGCCTCGGGACGGGTTCCTACGAGCAGTACTTC	CAISGLGTGSYEQYF
.	TRBV7-2	.	TRBJ2-7	TGTGCCAGCAGGGGGGTTGAGGGTCGTGAGCAGTACTTC	CASRGVEGREQYF
.	TRBV11-2	few	TRBJ1-2	TGTGCCAGCAGCTTAGCCTCCATGGCGGGGGGCTACACCTTC	CASSLASMAGGYTF
TRBD2	TRBV7-2	.	TRBJ2-3	TGTGCCAGCAGCTTACTGTCTAGCGGGGGGACAACAGATACGCAGTATTTT	CASSLLSSGGTTDTQYF
TRBD1	TRBV7-2	many	TRBJ1-4	TGTGCCAGCAGAACAGGGGGCTTTAATGAAAAACTGTTTTTT	CASRTGGFNEKLFF
TRBD2	TRBV20-1	.	TRBJ2-1	TGCAGTGCTAGTTTAGCGGCGCGGGGGGGTGAGCAGTTCTTC	CSASLAARGGEQFF
.	TRBV15	.	TRBJ1-6	TGTGCCACCAAAACGGACCGGGGTTCACCCCTCCACTTT	CATKTDRGSPLHF
TRBD2	TRBV5-6	.	TRBJ2-4	TGTGCCAGCAGCTTGGGACTAGCGGGGACAAACATTCAGTACTTC	CASSLGLAGTNIQYF
TRBD2	TRBV4-1	.	TRBJ2-3	TGCGCCAGCAGCCTCCCTCGACTAGCGGGGGGGAACACAGATACGCAGTATTTT	CASSLPRLAGGNTDTQYF
.	TRBV6-1	.	TRBJ2-7	TGTGCCAGCAGTGAAGAACGCGCCTTGGGAGGGCAGTACTTC	CASSEERALGGQYF
TRBD2	TRBV5-1	.	TRBJ2-1	TGCGCCAGCAGCTTGGCGCGGGGGACGGGATCCTACAATGAGCAGTTCTTC	CASSLARGTGSYNEQFF
TRBD1	TRBV15	few	TRBJ2-4	TGTGCCACCAGCAGAGACTCAGGGGGATCCAAAAACATTCAGTACTTC	CATSRDSGGSKNIQYF
.	TRBV20-1	few	TRBJ2-7	TGCCCTGGGTTCCTTTACTACGAGCAGTACTTC	CPGFLYYEQYF
.	TRBV7-2	few	TRBJ1-1	TGTGCCAGCAGCTTATTACCGGTGAACACTGAAGCTTTCTTT	CASSLLPVNTEAFF
.	TRBV5-5	few	TRBJ2-5	TGTGCCAGCAGCCGATCGTTGAGTCAGAGTCAAGAGACCCAGTACTTC	CASSRSLSQSQETQYF
.	TRBV7-2	many	TRBJ2-7	TGTGCCAGCAGCGCTTCTAGCTTCTACGAGCAGTACTTC	CASSASSFYEQYF
TRBD1	TRBV7-8	few	TRBJ1-5	TGTGCCAGCAGCTTGGGAAGACAGGGTAATCAGCCCCAGCATTTT	CASSLGRQGNQPQHF
.	TRBV7-9	few	TRBJ2-2	TGTGCCAGCAGAACGGGACAAAACACCGGGGAGCTGTTTTTT	CASRTGQNTGELFF
TRBD1	TRBV7-7	.	TRBJ1-5	TGTGCTAGCAGCTTGACAGGGGATCAGCCCCAGCATTTT	CASSLTGDQPQHF
TRBD2	TRBV7-3	few	TRBJ2-1	TGTGCCAGCAGCTTATTAGCGGGGGGGCTGAGTGGATACAATGAGCAGTTCTTC	CASSLLAGGLSGYNEQFF
TRBD1	TRBV24-1	few	TRBJ2-4	TGTGCCACCAGTGATTCGGGACAGGGAGACAAAAACATTCAGTACTTC	CATSDSGQGDKNIQYF
TRBD1	TRBV6-1	few	TRBJ1-5	TGTGCCAGCAGTCCCCAAGGGGGCTATCAGCCCCAGCATTTT	CASSPQGGYQPQHF
.	TRBV20-1	few	TRBJ2-1	TGCAGTGCTTCAACTTTCGAGGTCAATGAGCAGTTCTTC	CSASTFEVNEQFF
.	TRBV9	.	TRBJ1-1	TGTGCCAGCAGCGAGACGGAATTCACTGAAGCTCTCTTT	CASSETEFTEALF
TRBD1	TRBV4-2	.	TRBJ1-4	TGTGCCAGCAGCCCCCAGGACAGGGGGCGGGAAAAACTGTTTTTT	CASSPQDRGREKLFF
.	TRBV11-2	.	TRBJ2-6	TGTGCCAGCAGCTTATGGGGGGACTCCACTGGGGCCAACGTCCTGACTTTC	CASSLWGDSTGANVLTF
.	TRBV5-1	.	TRBJ1-1	TGCGCCAGCACGGGGTCTTACATGAACACTGAAGCTTTCTTT	CASTGSYMNTEAFF
.	TRBV12-3/TRBV12-4	few	TRBJ1-1	TGTGCCAGCAGTCCCAAGGCGGGGTACACTGAAGCTTTCTTT	CASSPKAGYTEAFF
.	TRBV7-2	few	TRBJ1-1	TGTGCCAGCAGCCCCGACAACCGGGAGGGGGCTTTCTTT	CASSPDNREGAFF
.	TRBV6-1	.	TRBJ2-2	TGTGCCAGCAGAGTGGTAGTGAACACCGGGGAGCTGTTTTTT	CASRVVVNTGELFF
.	TRBV29-1	few	TRBJ2-2	TGCAGCGTGGCAACCAACATAGCTGCTGGGGAGCTGTTTTTT	CSVATNIAAGELFF